This T cell receptor beta chain was sequenced during a study of cytomegalovirus exposure and HLA in healthy donors. Whole-study findings and limits: Association with HLA alleles at 0.05 false discovery rate was found for some 18,000 TCR beta sequences in a later analysis.

On this clone: Its antigen is unknown.

The CDR3 totals 12 residues. V dropped 2 bases and J dropped 6 bases, with 4 bases sitting between them. CDR1 and CDR2 from the germline V gene are SEHNR and FQNEAQ (reference sequence). It was with 60 Vbeta and 13 Jbeta primers that the PCR ran. Profiled with immunoSEQ multiplex PCR; TCRdb holds only in-frame clones, not every one. Found here are under 150,000 clones, less than 10% of them singletons; the top ten hold about 2%. This receptor was taken from a male donor in good health and CMV-seronegative. The sequenced material came from PBMCs. The chain uses TRBV7-9 and TRBJ2-2; D not resolved. DNA of the CDR3: TGTGCCAGCAGCTTAAGCGCCGGGGAGCTGTTTTTT. Protein sequence: CASSLSAGELFF. Filled out from reference TRBV7-9 and TRBJ2-2, the complete variable domain reads DTGVSQNPRHKITKRGQNVTFRCDPISEHNRLYWYRQTLGQGPEFLTYFQNEAQLEKSRLLSDRFSAERPKGSFSTLEIQRTEQGDSAMYLCASSLSAGELFFGEGSRLTVL.